These 20 T cell receptor beta chains share one sample of origin, sequenced in a study of T cells in localized non-small cell lung cancer. TCRdb's table, derived via immunoSEQ multiplex PCR, lists solely in-frame clones and lacks some. The repertoire has about 37,000 clones, more than 85% of them found once; the top ten carry approximately 12%. Sequencing was performed on peripheral blood mononuclear cells, taken before any cancer treatment. The receptors were gathered from a female donor older than 55 with stage II lung adenocarcinoma.

The chain employs TRBV29-1 and TRBJ1-1; tentatively, D is TRBD1 (5 bases). In germline, CDR1 is SQVTM, CDR2 ANQGSEA. The CDR3 has 14 amino acids. The germline V and J ends were trimmed by 7 bases and 5 bases, with 20 bases remaining between them. The CDR3 protein is CSASFSRVGTEAFF. The CDR3 region has the DNA TGCAGCGCGTCCTTCTCCAGGGTGGGAACTGAAGCTTTCTTT.

The chain employs TRBV27 and TRBJ1-1; 11 nucleotides align to TRBD1. With 5 bases clipped from V and 5 bases from J, the junction kept 4 bases outside the gene matches. CDR3 length: 14 residues. The germline V gene encodes CDR1 MNHEY and CDR2 SMNVEV (reference sequence). The CDR3 DNA reads TGTGCCAGCAGTAATTGGGACAGGGGGACTGAAGCTTTCTTT. Amino acid sequence: CASSNWDRGTEAFF.

The gene calls are TRBV29-1 and TRBJ1-2; 7 nucleotides agree with TRBD1. Unmatched junction bases numbered 7, after V lost 6 bases and J lost 3 bases. CDR1 SQVTM and CDR2 ANQGSEA come from the germline V gene. The CDR3 sequence is 13 residues long. CDR3 DNA: TGCAGCGTCACAGGGGAAAGGGACTATGGCTACACCTTC. It specifies CSVTGERDYGYTF.

This clone was picked up one time. The rearrangement uses TRBV6-6 and TRBJ1-2; 7 bases map to TRBD1. The CDR3 has 13 amino acids. V lost 5 bases and J lost 5; bases outside the gene matches: 5. CDR1 is MNHNY, CDR2 SVGAGI, per germline (reference sequence). The CDR3, as DNA: TGTGCCAGCAGTCCCGACAGGGCGTATGGCTACACCTTC. It specifies CASSPDRAYGYTF.

The rearrangement uses TRBV19 and TRBJ2-3, with D perhaps matching TRBD2 (6 bases). This CDR3 contains 16 residues. The V end was cut by 3 bases, the J end by 9 bases, with 22 bases between. CDR1 is LNHDA, CDR2 SQIVND, per germline (reference sequence). CDR3 coding DNA: TGTGCCAGTAGTATTGATGCGGGATCGGGCCTAGAAACGCAGTATTTT. Translating gives CASSIDAGSGLETQYF.

The genes are TRBV10-3 and TRBJ1-3, with D uncertain. The CDR3 has 14 residues. Germline V gives CDR1 ENHRY, CDR2 SYGVKD. The ends were cut back, 10 bases at V and 0 bases at J, with 13 bases in the middle. The CDR3 is CASGEPVSGNTIYF. The CDR3 DNA is TGTGCCAGCGGGGAGCCCGTCTCTGGAAACACCATATATTTT.

This chain uses TRBV13 with TRBJ2-6; no reliable D call. Between the trimmed V and J ends, which lost 2 bases and 1 base, there was a span of 6 bases. The CDR3 loop spans 15 amino acids. Germline CDR1 reads PRHDT; CDR2 reads FYEKMQ (reference sequence). This CDR3 is CASSLRGSGANVLTF. The CDR3 DNA reads TGTGCCAGCAGCTTACGTGGATCTGGGGCCAACGTCCTGACTTTC.

The rearrangement joins TRBV19 to TRBJ1-5, with D possibly TRBD1 on 5 matching bases. The CDR3 extends over 16 amino acids. Trimming removed 5 bases at V and 6 bases at J, with 20 bases between. The germline V gene encodes CDR1 LNHDA and CDR2 SQIVND (reference sequence). CDR3 coding DNA: TGTGCCAGTAGTCATGACCCGGGGCAGGGTCGTCAGCCCCAGCATTTT. It codes for CASSHDPGQGRQPQHF. Full variable domain (rest looked up from reference TRBV19 and TRBJ1-5): DGGITQSPKYLFRKEGQNVTLSCEQNLNHDAMYWYRQDPGQGLRLIYYSQIVNDFQKGDIAEGYSVSREKKESFPLTVTSAQKNPTAFYLCASSHDPGQGRQPQHFGDGTRLSIL.

A note on this clone: Relative to the germline gene, one junction end is altered; a read error may explain this. The rearrangement uses TRBV11-2 and TRBJ2-7, with a weak D call TRBD2 (7 bases). CDR1 and CDR2 from the germline V gene are SGHAT and FQNNGV. CDR3 length: 12 residues. The CDR3 here is CASSAPGGLHNF. DNA of the CDR3: TGTGCCAGCAGCGCCCCCGGGGGGCTCCATAACTTC.

J is TRBJ2-3 and V is TRBV15; no clear D gene. The CDR3 is 12 amino acids. Looked up from germline, CDR1 is LNHNV and CDR2 is YYDKDF (reference sequence). V was cut by 2 bases and J by 6 bases, with 6 bases left in between. The CDR3 DNA follows: TGTGCCACCAGCAGACCCGGCGATACGCAGTATTTT. It encodes CATSRPGDTQYF.

The rearrangement joins TRBV11-2 to TRBJ1-4; D might be TRBD1 (6 bases). Germline CDR1 is SGHAT and CDR2 is FQNNGV. The CDR3 is made up of 16 amino acids. V lost 5 bases, J lost 1 base, and 14 bases lay in between. CDR3 loop: CASSPNLRGTNEKLFF. CDR3 nucleotide sequence: TGTGCCAGCAGCCCGAATCTCAGGGGAACTAATGAAAAACTGTTTTTT.

The V call is TRBV4-1, the J call TRBJ2-4; the D gene is possibly TRBD1 (6 bases). Germline values: CDR1 MGHRA, CDR2 YSYEKL. The V end was cut by 2 bases, the J end by 12 bases, with 23 bases between. The CDR3 runs to 16 residues. The CDR3 loop is CASSQRQISMDRDQYF. The CDR3 DNA reads as TGCGCCAGCAGCCAACGCCAAATTTCAATGGACAGAGATCAGTACTTC.

The chain couples TRBV6-5 to TRBJ1-1; D might be TRBD1 (5 bases). There are 15 residues in the CDR3. Germline values: CDR1 MNHEY, CDR2 SVGAGI. V lost 0 bases and J lost 5, with 13 bases in between. CDR3: CASSYSNQGRTEAFF. CDR3 sequence (DNA): TGTGCCAGCAGTTACTCGAATCAGGGTCGTACTGAAGCTTTCTTT.

CDR3 amino acids: CASSIDVRTSGSKETQYF. As DNA, the CDR3 is TGTGCCAGTAGTATAGATGTAAGAACTAGCGGGTCGAAAGAGACCCAGTACTTC. The chain is built from TRBV19 and TRBJ2-5; 9 positions match TRBD2. Germline V CDR1 and CDR2: LNHDA, SQIVND (reference sequence). The V gene end was trimmed by 0 bases and the J gene end by 3 bases; junction bases not matched to a gene: 11. The CDR3 totals 18 residues.

The J gene is TRBJ2-7, the V gene TRBV11-3; perhaps TRBD2 as D (5 bases). Germline V gene sequence: CDR1 SGHNT, CDR2 YENEEA. This CDR3 spans 12 amino acids. Between the trimmed V and J ends, which lost 1 base and 7 bases, there was a span of 8 bases. The CDR3 sequence: CASSLVPGEQYF. The CDR3 nucleotides read TGTGCCAGCAGCTTAGTCCCGGGGGAGCAGTACTTC.

The rearrangement links TRBV19 to TRBJ2-2; TRBD2 agrees at 13 bases. Germline V gene data show CDR1 as LNHDA and CDR2 as SQIVND (reference sequence). This CDR3 comprises 19 residues. The V segment lost 5 bases and the J segment 5 bases; nucleotides outside the gene matches: 14. The CDR3, as DNA: TGTGCCAGTAGTCAGATAACGGGACTAGCGGGATTGAGGACCGGGGAGCTGTTTTTT. This translates into CASSQITGLAGLRTGELFF.

This sequence joins TRBV27 and TRBJ2-7; D possibly corresponds to TRBD1 (6 bases). This CDR3 region has 12 residues. Trimming cost V 5 bases and J 7 bases, with 12 bases left between them. Germline V gene data show CDR1 as MNHEY and CDR2 as SMNVEV (reference sequence). The CDR3 region is CASSTGLREQYF. The CDR3, as DNA: TGTGCCAGCAGTACAGGGCTTCGGGAGCAGTACTTC.

The J gene is TRBJ2-3, the V gene TRBV9; 7 bases fit TRBD1. Germline V CDR1 and CDR2: SGDLS, YYNGEE. Trimming at V came to 0 bases and at J to 3 bases, leaving 4 bases not matched to a gene. The CDR3 covers 15 residues. The CDR3 spells CASSVEQGWTDTQYF. The CDR3 DNA follows: TGTGCCAGCAGCGTAGAACAGGGGTGGACAGATACGCAGTATTTT.

The chain recombines TRBV27 with TRBJ1-2; 8 nucleotides align to TRBD1. Germline V lookup: CDR1 MNHEY, CDR2 SMNVEV (reference sequence). Trimming at V came to 6 bases and at J to 14 bases, leaving 14 bases not matched to a gene. The CDR3 length is 13 residues. This chain's CDR3 is CASRAGQGETRTF. CDR3 coding DNA: TGTGCCAGCAGGGCTGGACAGGGCGAGACAAGGACCTTC.

The chain recombines TRBV25-1 with TRBJ1-2; D perhaps matches TRBD1 (6 bases). Germline assignment: CDR1 MGHDK and CDR2 SYGVNS. Deletions cut 5 bases from V and 8 bases from J, with 21 bases between. CDR3 size: 15 residues. The DNA of the CDR3 is TGTGCCAGCAGTTCTGTCGCGACAGGCGGGAAGGGCTACACCTTC. Its translation: CASSSVATGGKGYTF.